This T cell receptor beta chain was sequenced during a study of T cell responses to AZD1222 COVID-19 vaccine. Pooling of second doses given at about 4 or about 12 weeks was done. About this clone: What it recognizes is unknown.

Study-wide results and limits: At 160-218 and 743-854, vaccine-associated CD4 TCRs were dominant, and they spanned spike. At study baseline, merely more than 5 AZD1222 recipients were seropositive. White British people made up most donors, females outnumbered males, and clonal diversity was possibly underestimated.

Sequenced by immunoSEQ multiplex PCR; TCRdb stores in-frame clones only, minus some. The profile covers roughly 120,000 clones, with roughly 85% appearing a single time and just under 4.5% taken by the ten largest. The sequencing used peripheral blood, collected 28 days after the second AZD1222 dose. The receptor's source is an adult who received the AZD1222 COVID-19 vaccine.

CDR3 in DNA: TGCGCCAGCAGCTTGGCCGCCTCTGGGGCCAACGTCCTGACTTTC. This gives the protein CASSLAASGANVLTF. V usage is TRBV5-1 and J usage is TRBJ2-6; D is unclear. The CDR3 extends over 15 amino acids. V lost 0 bases, J lost 0 bases, and 4 bases lay in between. CDR1 is SGHRS, CDR2 YFSETQ, per germline. Complete variable domain (other parts from reference TRBV5-1 and TRBJ2-6): KAGVTQTPRYLIKTRGQQVTLSCSPISGHRSVSWYQQTPGQGLQFLFEYFSETQRNKGNFPGRFSGRQFSNSRSEMNVSTLELGDSALYLCASSLAASGANVLTFGAGSRLTVL.